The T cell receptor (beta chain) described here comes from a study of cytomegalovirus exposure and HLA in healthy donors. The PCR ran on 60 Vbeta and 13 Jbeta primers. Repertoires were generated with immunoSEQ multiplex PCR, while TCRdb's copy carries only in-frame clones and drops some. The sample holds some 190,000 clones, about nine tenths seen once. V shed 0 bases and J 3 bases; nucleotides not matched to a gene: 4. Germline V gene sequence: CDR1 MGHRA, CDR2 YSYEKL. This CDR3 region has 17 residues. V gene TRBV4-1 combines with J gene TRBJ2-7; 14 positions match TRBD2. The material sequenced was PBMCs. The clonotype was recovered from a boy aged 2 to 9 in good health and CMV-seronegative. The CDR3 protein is CASSQDPTSGRVYEQYF. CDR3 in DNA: TGCGCCAGCAGCCAAGATCCGACTAGCGGGAGGGTCTACGAGCAGTACTTC.